The rows below give T cell receptor beta chains drawn from one sample of a study of blood T cell repertoires in COVID-19. Libraries were prepared by immunoSEQ multiplex PCR; TCRdb keeps only in-frame clonotypes and omits some of them. The table lists 200,000 to 250,000 clones, more than 80% of them singletons, with about 2% in the top ten. Specimen: PBMCs or T cells enriched from blood (not recorded which). The receptors originated from a man aged 60 to 69 who had recovered from COVID-19. Each CDR3 is given with its conserved first and last residue. Where a row states a size, it is once, few, many or the class of an expanded clone; other rows omit it.

v_gene	abundance	j_gene	CDR3aa
TRBV11-3	-	TRBJ1-6	CASSHPGQGVDQVGSPLHF
TRBV7-6	-	TRBJ2-5	CASSLTSVGETQYF
TRBV18	once	TRBJ2-7	CASSPDGTYEQYF
TRBV6-5	-	TRBJ1-3	CASNKQESENTIYF
TRBV2	-	TRBJ2-7	CASSRDRGEQYF
TRBV18	-	TRBJ1-3	CASSPGQRSSGNTIYF
TRBV7-2	-	TRBJ2-3	CASSSGGTSTDTQYF
TRBV5-1	-	TRBJ2-7	CASSFRDRAYEQYF
TRBV11-3	-	TRBJ2-7	CASSLRTGGDEQYF
TRBV5-1	-	TRBJ2-3	CASTLSGGTDTQYF
TRBV15	-	TRBJ1-5	CATSRDRWQGQHWSQHF
TRBV29-1	-	TRBJ1-2	CSVARGLEGYTF
TRBV7-3	-	TRBJ2-1	CASSLGASSYNEQFF
TRBV5-4	-	TRBJ2-2	CASSGLAGGNTGELFF
TRBV3-1/TRBV3-2	-	TRBJ2-7	CASSREYYEQYF
TRBV24-1	-	TRBJ2-3	CATSDSDRRTQYF
TRBV7-9	-	TRBJ2-3	CASVGQGTDTQYF
TRBV7-6	-	TRBJ2-1	CASSLVVGTGVDNEQFF
TRBV3-1/TRBV3-2	-	TRBJ2-1	CASTSRGRGNEQFF
TRBV2	-	TRBJ1-1	CASSAGQNTEAFF
TRBV6-5	-	TRBJ1-2	CASSYSWGQGYTF
TRBV5-8	-	TRBJ2-5	CASSFQGETQYF
TRBV11-2	few	TRBJ2-2	CASSLEMAGTGTSGELFF
TRBV27	-	TRBJ2-1	CASSLSLAFRNEQFF
TRBV3-1/TRBV3-2	-	TRBJ2-3	CASSQDAKRASGGADTQYF
TRBV19	-	TRBJ2-3	CASSAPSTGLDTQYF
TRBV14	once	TRBJ1-6	CASSQRRDSPLHF
TRBV19	-	TRBJ1-2	CASSMEGLGYGYTF
TRBV5-1	-	TRBJ2-2	CASSRGDRENTGELFF
TRBV28	-	TRBJ1-1	CASSPQQGREAFF
TRBV5-1	-	TRBJ2-1	CASSLGDLRPNNEQFF
TRBV20-1	-	TRBJ2-2	CSASYSLAGTGELFF
TRBV3-1/TRBV3-2	-	TRBJ1-5	CASSLSPGVQPQHF
TRBV12-5	-	TRBJ2-7	CASGSGVATYEQYF
TRBV5-1	-	TRBJ2-2	CASRDTNTGELFF
TRBV7-2	-	TRBJ1-1	CASSLGGQVHTEAFF
TRBV7-9	-	TRBJ1-2	CASSPIPSTGGAYGYTF
TRBV12-5	-	TRBJ1-6	CASGLVRGGYNSPLHF
TRBV5-1	-	TRBJ2-3	CASSLDPAGLSDTQYF
TRBV9	-	TRBJ1-1	CASSEWTGNTEAFF
TRBV11-1	-	TRBJ2-7	CASRERSSYEQYF
TRBV20-1	-	TRBJ1-2	CSAGQGQGYTF
TRBV9	-	TRBJ1-5	CASSVGQGRNQPQHF
TRBV19	-	TRBJ2-1	CASSVKPGLAGMSSYNEQFF
TRBV27	-	TRBJ1-2	CASSFAGPNYGYTF
TRBV18	-	TRBJ1-1	CASSPYPGGRTEAFF
TRBV6-6	-	TRBJ1-4	CASSYSSGEKLFF
TRBV4-1	few	TRBJ1-4	CASSQALGSEAANEKLFF
TRBV5-1	once	TRBJ2-7	CASSENTGTGVHEQYF
TRBV19	-	TRBJ1-2	CASSIGPLFGYTF
TRBV5-1	-	TRBJ1-3	CASSLTTASGNTIYF
TRBV5-1	-	TRBJ2-1	CASSETGGNYNEQFF
TRBV6-1	few	TRBJ1-6	CASSEGQGASPLHF